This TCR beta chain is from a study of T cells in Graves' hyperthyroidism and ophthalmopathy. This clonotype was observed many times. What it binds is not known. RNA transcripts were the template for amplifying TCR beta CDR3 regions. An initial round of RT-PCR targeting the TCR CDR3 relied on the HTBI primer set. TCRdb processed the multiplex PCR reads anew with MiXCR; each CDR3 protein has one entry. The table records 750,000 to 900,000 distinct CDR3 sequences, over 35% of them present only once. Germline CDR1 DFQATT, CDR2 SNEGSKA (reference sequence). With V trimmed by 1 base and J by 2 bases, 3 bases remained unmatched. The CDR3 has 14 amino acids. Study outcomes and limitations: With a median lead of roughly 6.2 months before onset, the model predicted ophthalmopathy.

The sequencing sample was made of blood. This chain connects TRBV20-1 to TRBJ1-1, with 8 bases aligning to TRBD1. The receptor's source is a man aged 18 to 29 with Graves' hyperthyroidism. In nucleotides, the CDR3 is TGCAGTGCTAGAGTCAGGGGGCCAAACACTGAAGCTTTCTTT. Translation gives CSARVRGPNTEAFF.